This T cell receptor (beta chain) came from a study of CD8 T cells in ankylosing spondylitis. CDR1 and CDR2 (germline): SGHRS, YFSETQ. This CDR3 is built from 15 residues. Deletions cut 0 bases from V and 0 bases from J, with 10 bases between. Ten or more counts support this clonotype. Its matching antigen is unknown. In TCRdb, the 5' RACE reads were re-called with MiXCR into one record per CDR3 protein. The sample holds fewer than 250,000 distinct CDR3 sequences, over 9.5% seen once. Notes on the study in general: Seven to nine highly homologous variants made up a TCR beta motif, and this motif appeared characteristic of ankylosing spondylitis blood. Disease-associated clones were CD8+ and fairly uncommon in peripheral blood. Earlier reports found some motif variants in synovial fluid and blood in reactive arthritis. Disease-associated clones were reportedly significantly overrepresented in matched ankylosing spondylitis synovial fluid.

The sequence was obtained from a male donor with ankylosing spondylitis or in good health (not recorded which). This chain joins TRBV5-1 and TRBJ2-7, with D tentatively TRBD1 or TRBD2 (5 bases each). Sequencing was done on a sample of blood, either unsorted or a sorted T cell fraction (not recorded which). CDR3 bases: TGCGCCAGCAGCTTGGGAGGGGCCGGCTCCTACGAGCAGTACTTC. Its protein is CASSLGGAGSYEQYF.